Listed below are T cell receptor beta chains from one sample, sequenced in a study of T cell responses to AZD1222 COVID-19 vaccine. Assay used: immunoSEQ multiplex PCR; TCRdb lists only in-frame clones, some missing. The sample has about 110,000 clones; about 90% are singletons. The material was peripheral blood, obtained 28 days after the second AZD1222 dose. The source is an adult who received the AZD1222 COVID-19 vaccine. Both conserved end residues are part of each CDR3. The D gene is left open where the match is weak. Clone size is shown for a subset of rows, as once, few, many or a class of expanded clone.

D	size	V	J	CDR3	DNA
-	-	TRBV7-2	TRBJ2-7	CASSLGEIAPQYF	TGTGCCAGCAGCTTAGGGGAGATAGCCCCGCAGTACTTC
TRBD2	-	TRBV7-2	TRBJ2-7	CASSLAGGIYEQYF	TGTGCCAGCAGCTTAGCGGGAGGGATCTACGAGCAGTACTTC
-	-	TRBV5-1	TRBJ2-1	CASRMYNEQFF	TGCGCCAGCAGAATGTATAATGAGCAGTTCTTC
-	-	TRBV5-1	TRBJ1-1	CASSLAGANTEAFF	TGCGCCAGCAGCTTGGCCGGGGCGAACACTGAAGCTTTCTTT
-	-	TRBV19	TRBJ1-3	CASSGRGGVAGNTIYF	TGTGCCAGTAGTGGACGAGGGGGGGTTGCTGGAAACACCATATATTTT
TRBD2	-	TRBV18	TRBJ2-1	CASSPATSGRVINEQFF	TGTGCCAGCTCACCAGCTACTAGCGGGAGAGTGATCAATGAGCAGTTCTTC
-	-	TRBV19	TRBJ1-5	CASKVGLGQPQHF	TGTGCCAGTAAAGTTGGGTTGGGGCAGCCCCAGCATTTT
TRBD1	-	TRBV7-2	TRBJ1-4	CASSRTGTNEKLFF	TGTGCCAGCAGCAGGACAGGGACTAATGAAAAACTGTTTTTT
-	-	TRBV7-2	TRBJ2-1	CASSFALGVDEQFF	TGTGCCAGCAGCTTCGCTTTAGGGGTCGATGAGCAGTTCTTC
-	-	TRBV5-8	TRBJ1-1	CASSLAYASTEAFF	TGTGCCAGCAGCTTGGCCTATGCCAGCACTGAAGCTTTCTTT
TRBD2	-	TRBV6-5	TRBJ2-5	CASSRGGQRETQYF	TGTGCCAGCAGCCGGGGGGGACAAAGGGAGACCCAGTACTTC
-	-	TRBV7-6	TRBJ2-1	CASRETTGSSYNEQFF	TGTGCCAGCAGGGAGACGACCGGGAGCTCCTACAATGAGCAGTTCTTC
-	-	TRBV5-6	TRBJ2-3	CASSLGFSSTDTQYF	TGTGCCAGCAGCTTGGGTTTCTCTAGCACAGATACGCAGTATTTT
TRBD1	-	TRBV28	TRBJ1-1	CASSYLGQGRAFF	TGTGCCAGCAGTTACCTCGGACAGGGCCGAGCTTTCTTT
-	-	TRBV7-9	TRBJ1-2	CASSLDGTPNYGYTF	TGTGCCAGCAGCTTAGACGGCACCCCTAACTATGGCTACACCTTC
-	-	TRBV5-1	TRBJ2-5	CASSRGGTETQYF	TGCGCCAGCAGCCGAGGCGGGACGGAGACCCAGTACTTC
TRBD1	-	TRBV28	TRBJ2-7	CASSLDPGTGPYEQYF	TGTGCCAGCAGTTTGGATCCCGGGACAGGGCCGTACGAGCAGTACTTC
-	-	TRBV4-3	TRBJ2-3	CASSQDGDRYMNTQYF	TGCGCCAGCAGCCAAGATGGCGACAGGTACATGAATACGCAGTATTTT
-	-	TRBV28	TRBJ1-1	CASTSSGMGFFF	TGTGCCAGCACTTCCTCAGGGATGGGTTTTTTCTTT
-	-	TRBV27	TRBJ2-2	CASTRTALGTGELFF	TGTGCCAGCACGAGGACCGCACTCGGCACCGGGGAGCTGTTTTTT
TRBD1	once	TRBV6-5	TRBJ2-1	CASSSTGGSYNEQFF	TGTGCCAGCAGTTCAACAGGGGGTTCCTACAATGAGCAGTTCTTC
TRBD2	-	TRBV12-3/TRBV12-4	TRBJ2-5	CASRTSGQETQYF	TGTGCCAGCAGGACTAGCGGGCAAGAGACCCAGTACTTC
-	-	TRBV7-9	TRBJ2-7	CASSLGAYEQYF	TGTGCCAGCAGCTTAGGAGCCTACGAGCAGTACTTC
-	-	TRBV5-1	TRBJ2-3	CASSLGLATSTDTQYF	TGCGCCAGCAGCTTGGGGCTAGCAACGAGCACAGATACGCAGTATTTT
-	-	TRBV7-2	TRBJ2-1	CASSLGDYRSEQFF	TGTGCCAGCAGCTTAGGTGACTACCGGAGTGAGCAGTTCTTC
-	-	TRBV28	TRBJ1-6	CASTIGVSPLHF	TGTGCCAGCACGATTGGGGTTTCACCCCTCCACTTT
-	-	TRBV24-1	TRBJ2-6	CATSIGQGHSGANVLTF	TGTGCCACCTCTATAGGGCAGGGTCACTCTGGGGCCAACGTCCTGACTTTC
-	once	TRBV7-9	TRBJ1-2	CASSPTQGANYGYTF	TGTGCCAGCAGCCCGACCCAGGGAGCTAACTATGGCTACACCTTC
TRBD1	-	TRBV27	TRBJ2-7	CASSNSGTGPYEQYF	TGTGCCAGCAGTAATTCCGGGACAGGGCCCTACGAGCAGTACTTC
TRBD1	-	TRBV4-1	TRBJ1-6	CASSQESRGPSPLHF	TGCGCCAGCAGCCAAGAGAGCAGGGGGCCATCACCCCTCCACTTT
TRBD1	-	TRBV28	TRBJ2-1	CASQGQGIINEQFF	TGTGCCAGCCAAGGACAGGGAATTATTAATGAGCAGTTCTTC
-	-	TRBV28	TRBJ1-4	CASRDGGPPETLFF	TGTGCCAGCCGGGACGGAGGACCTCCCGAAACACTGTTTTTT
-	-	TRBV4-3	TRBJ1-1	CASSQDPAGRNTEAFF	TGCGCCAGCAGCCAAGATCCAGCAGGGAGGAACACTGAAGCTTTCTTT
-	-	TRBV5-1	TRBJ1-4	CASSPLPTSTNEKLFF	TGCGCCAGCAGCCCTCTCCCGACTTCAACTAATGAAAAACTGTTTTTT
-	-	TRBV10-2	TRBJ2-7	CASSERVVGSEQYF	TGCGCCAGCAGTGAAAGAGTCGTTGGCAGCGAGCAGTACTTC
-	-	TRBV18	TRBJ2-7	CASSPNEGDEQYF	TGTGCCAGCTCACCAAACGAGGGTGATGAGCAGTACTTC
-	-	TRBV29-1	TRBJ2-5	CSVVGWGETQYF	TGCAGCGTTGTGGGGTGGGGAGAGACCCAGTACTTC
TRBD1	-	TRBV4-2	TRBJ1-4	CASSQSQGARGKLFF	TGTGCCAGCAGCCAAAGTCAGGGGGCGCGCGGAAAACTGTTTTTT
-	-	TRBV19	TRBJ1-1	CASSARKNTEAFF	TGTGCCAGTAGTGCCAGGAAGAACACTGAAGCTTTCTTT
TRBD1	-	TRBV30	TRBJ1-1	CAWTLDRGRRGTEAFF	TGTGCCTGGACCCTCGACAGGGGGCGTCGGGGCACTGAAGCTTTCTTT
-	-	TRBV2	TRBJ2-7	CASTRFTGSYEQYF	TGTGCCAGCACCAGGTTCACAGGGTCCTACGAGCAGTACTTC
-	-	TRBV7-2	TRBJ2-7	CASSSGTGTPNSYEQYF	TGTGCCAGCAGCTCTGGTACCGGGACTCCAAACTCCTACGAGCAGTACTTC
-	-	TRBV5-5	TRBJ1-6	CASSLAGLRNSPLHF	TGTGCCAGCAGCTTGGCGGGGTTGAGGAATTCACCCCTCCACTTT
TRBD1	-	TRBV27	TRBJ1-2	CASRETGEYGYTF	TGTGCCAGCAGGGAGACAGGGGAATATGGCTACACCTTC
-	-	TRBV9	TRBJ2-2	CASSVVARNTGELFF	TGTGCCAGCAGCGTAGTAGCAAGGAACACCGGGGAGCTGTTTTTT
-	-	TRBV15	TRBJ1-6	CATSRAKGSPLHF	TGTGCCACCAGCAGAGCAAAGGGTTCACCCCTCCACTTT
TRBD1	-	TRBV4-2	TRBJ1-1	CASSQGLQGTIQAFF	TGTGCCAGCAGCCAAGGCTTACAGGGGACCATTCAAGCTTTCTTT
TRBD2	once	TRBV5-1	TRBJ2-7	CASSSGLGLAGYEQYF	TGCGCCAGCAGCTCTGGCCTGGGTCTAGCGGGCTACGAGCAGTACTTC
-	-	TRBV14	TRBJ1-1	CASSQHMSNTEAFF	TGTGCCAGCAGCCAGCATATGTCGAACACTGAAGCTTTCTTT
TRBD1	-	TRBV30	TRBJ1-1	CAWSVKGGMATEAFF	TGTGCCTGGAGTGTTAAAGGGGGCATGGCCACTGAAGCTTTCTTT
-	-	TRBV19	TRBJ1-5	CASTRTPYSNQPQHF	TGTGCCAGTACCAGGACCCCTTATAGCAATCAGCCCCAGCATTTT
-	-	TRBV30	TRBJ1-5	CAWSVQGPPQHF	TGTGCCTGGAGTGTACAGGGCCCGCCCCAGCATTTT